This T cell receptor beta chain was sequenced for a study of blood T cells in healthy people across ages. There are 17 residues in the CDR3. With V trimmed by 2 bases and J by 4 bases, 11 bases remained unmatched. Only a few counts were recorded for this clonotype. Sample-barcoded 5' priming and a J-beta primer mix drove a second PCR of roughly 7 to 11 cycles. Each CDR3 protein is one row after TCRdb ran MiXCR on the 5' RACE reads. The data contain around 670,000 distinct CDR3 sequences, about 30% of them singletons. The receptor was derived from an elderly woman in good health. The rearrangement joins TRBV12-3 or TRBV12-4 to TRBJ1-3; 7 positions match TRBD1. Sequencing input: blood. The CDR3 nucleotides are TGTGCCAGCAGTTTATACCTTACAGGGGTATCGGGAAACACCATATATTTT. It yields the protein CASSLYLTGVSGNTIYF.